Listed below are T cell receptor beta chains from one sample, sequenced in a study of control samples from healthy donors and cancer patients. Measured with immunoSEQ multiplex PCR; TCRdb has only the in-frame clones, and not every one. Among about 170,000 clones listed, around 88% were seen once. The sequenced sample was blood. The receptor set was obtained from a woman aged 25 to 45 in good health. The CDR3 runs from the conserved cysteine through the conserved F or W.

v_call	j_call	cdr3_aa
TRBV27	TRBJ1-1	CASSFDRGADTEAFF
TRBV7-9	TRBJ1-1	CASSYRTDTEAFF
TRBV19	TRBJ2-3	CASSPRDRGTDTQYF
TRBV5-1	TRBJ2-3	CASSDRGRRDTQYF
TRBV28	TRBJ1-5	CASTGQGEGPQHF
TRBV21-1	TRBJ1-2	CASSKEEGQNYGYTF
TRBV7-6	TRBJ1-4	CASSLSWTELGGNEKLFF
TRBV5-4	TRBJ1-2	CASSLDTGRGVNGGYTF
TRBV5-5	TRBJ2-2	CASSFVAGANTGELFF
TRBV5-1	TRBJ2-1	CASFPGGRFDEQFF
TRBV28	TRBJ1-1	CASIKLTGQMKRAFF
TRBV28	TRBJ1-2	CASSLNPGHGYTF
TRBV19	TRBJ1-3	CASSPRDTGSGNTIYF
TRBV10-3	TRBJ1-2	CAMSEVEGPSSYGYTF
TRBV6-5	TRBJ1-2	CASSSDPQAGYTF
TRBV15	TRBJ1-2	CATSRSRDTLDGGYTF
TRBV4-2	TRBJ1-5	CASSQFPHQPQHF
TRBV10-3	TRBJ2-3	CAILPGGGDTQYF
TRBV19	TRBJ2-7	CASSPLRTGQYEQYF
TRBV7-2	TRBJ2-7	CASSSGLAGTYEQYF
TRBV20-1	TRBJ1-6	CSASPTRSYNSPLHF
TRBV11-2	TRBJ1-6	CASSLANGYNSPLHF
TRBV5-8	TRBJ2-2	CASSLGGTGELFF
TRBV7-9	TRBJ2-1	CASSFILGAGDLEQFF
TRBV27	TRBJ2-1	CASSLTRPGTGEGQFF
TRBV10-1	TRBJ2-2	CASGGRAGELFF
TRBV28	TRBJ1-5	CASRNQPGQGISNQPQHF
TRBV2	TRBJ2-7	CASSEAPGDYEQYF
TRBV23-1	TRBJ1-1	CASRTGGNTEAFF